This T cell receptor (beta chain) was profiled in a study of human T cells and chemical hapten exposure. The overall study: Across its 20 to 25 weeks, the study gave patients weekly diphenylcyclopropenone doses to the scalp. Patch tests of 0.01% DPC on the upper back were read at 6 days.

Unique molecular identifiers were attached to individual cDNA molecules during library preparation. TCRdb independently ran MiXCR on the RACE reads; one entry per CDR3 protein. Of some 38,000 distinct CDR3 sequences listed, more than 8% are singletons. Time point specified: patch test 3, about 24 weeks after DPC sensitization. Stated treatment: therapeutic diphenylcyclopropenone sensitization with weekly scalp DPC. Blood, whole and unfractionated, served as the source for total RNA extraction. Trimming at V came to 3 bases and at J to 7 bases, leaving 8 bases not matched to a gene. Germline CDR1 is SGHNT and CDR2 is YYREEE (reference sequence). The CDR3 covers 14 residues. At least ten counts were recorded for this clonotype.

The J gene is TRBJ1-2, the V gene TRBV5-4; 8 bases line up with TRBD1. The TCR comes from a man aged 45 to 65 with alopecia areata. Some clones in this sample may be carry-over from other donors' samples. The sequences come from whole blood, collected in connection with sensitization to the hapten diphenylcyclopropenone (DPC). Here the CDR3 DNA reads TGTGCCAGCAGCTCCGAACAGGGGGTCTCTGGCTACACCTTC. As protein: CASSSEQGVSGYTF.